A single TCR beta chain is shown here with its context. Participants' reported clinical history set cohort assignment. Original analysis: Estimated nucleated cell counts came from reference gene primer amplification. Some clones are missing from TCRdb's copy, which holds only in-frame ones; the method was immunoSEQ multiplex PCR. That table supplies the V and J calls and clone size; D and trimming were determined from the DNA. The sample includes some 250,000 clones, over 80% of them seen just once. CDR1 is MNHEY and CDR2 is SVGEGT in the germline V gene. The CDR3 is 16 residues long. Unmatched junction bases numbered 5, after V lost 0 bases and J lost 4 bases. This sample was included in a study of blood T cell repertoires in COVID-19. At the level of the study: Sample material is recorded as cDNA or gDNA derived from T cells, B-cell-depleted T cells, or PBMCs.

The specimen was PBMCs or T cells enriched from blood (not recorded which). This TCR came from a human donor in a cohort exposed to, infected with or recovered from COVID-19 (not recorded which). The donor label of this sample is uncertain. The rearrangement links TRBV6-2 or TRBV6-3 to TRBJ2-1, with TRBD2 matching over 8 bases. CDR3 DNA sequence: TGTGCCAGCAGTTACTCGAAGCGGGGGTATTACAATGAGCAGTTCTTC. Translated, it gives CASSYSKRGYYNEQFF.